Described below is a single T cell receptor (beta chain) sequence and its context. Its antigen is currently unknown. The data derive from a study of T cell responses to AZD1222 COVID-19 vaccine. Study-level results: White British ancestry dominated among donors, who included more females, and clonal diversity was possibly underestimated. A rise in Spike-specific TCR breadth and depth followed two AZD1222 doses.

Using immunoSEQ multiplex PCR, the repertoire was profiled, and TCRdb retains in-frame clones only, with some absent. The table includes more than 85,000 clones, 87% detected once. The V gene's germline CDR1 is SGHNT and CDR2 YYREEE (reference sequence). Trimming left V 4 bases short and J 3 bases short, with 13 bases between. The CDR3 contains 14 residues. The chain has TRBV5-4 and TRBJ1-1; TRBD1 is a possible D gene (6 bases). Sequenced material: peripheral blood, taken on day 0 of AZD1222 vaccination. The sequence came from an adult in good health. DNA for the CDR3: TGTGCCAGCAGCCAACAACAGGGTTACACTGAAGCTTTCTTT. Translation: CASSQQQGYTEAFF.